Sequencing of this TCR beta chain was carried out in a study of shared clonotypes between healthy human individuals. Study results and caveats: Sampling involved blood alone; tissue repertoires likely differ.

The authors split each subset's genomic DNA evenly across several immunoSEQ plates. What was sequenced on ten immunoSEQ deep assay plates was unsorted PBMC DNA. Sequencing was performed with immunoSEQ multiplex PCR; in TCRdb, only in-frame clones are kept and a portion is missing. This sample has 450,000 to 500,000 clones, with 70% to 80% found just once. None of the donors, who were healthy HIV-negative adults, had recently had acute infections or vaccinations. V lost 2 bases and J lost 0; bases outside the gene matches: 11. CDR3 length equals 17 residues. CDR1 and CDR2 from the germline V gene are GTSNPN and SVGIG (reference sequence). Comments on this clone: Antigen: not known.

The V call is TRBV30, the J call TRBJ2-7, with 9 positions matching TRBD2. Material for sequencing was PBMCs. The clonotype was recovered from a middle-aged woman in good health. Some clones in this sample may be carry-over from other donors' samples. Here the CDR3 reads CAWSWFLAGINSYEQYF. For the CDR3, the DNA is TGTGCCTGGAGTTGGTTCCTAGCGGGGATCAACTCCTACGAGCAGTACTTC.